This T cell receptor beta chain was sequenced in a study of identical twins. CDR1 SGDLS and CDR2 YYNGEE come from the germline V gene. The CDR3 consists of 14 residues. The V gene lost 4 bases and the J gene lost 6 bases, with 17 bases spanning the gap. Healthy Caucasians, and only they, were the donors. The sample holds many counts of this clonotype. The antigen remains unidentified. General observations from the study: Modelling underestimated the level of out-of-frame TCR alpha sharing observed in monozygotic twins. Low generation probability was overrepresented in out-of-frame alpha sequences shared by twins.

TCRdb processed the 5' RACE reads anew with MiXCR; each CDR3 protein has one entry. Among more than 400,000 distinct CDR3 sequences, 15% were seen once, and the ten largest hold about 0.47%. Another study also made use of these data, one on yellow fever vaccine responses in identical twins.

Sequenced: CD4+ T cells sorted from blood. The genes are TRBV9 and TRBJ2-7, with D perhaps given as TRBD1 or TRBD2 (5 bases each). The TCR was taken from a woman between 18 and 30 years old in good health. The CDR3 here is CASSPRPGRAEQYF. The CDR3 coding sequence is TGTGCCAGCAGCCCCCGACCGGGACGAGCCGAGCAGTACTTC.